This note documents a single T cell receptor (beta chain) sequence. The data derive from a study of shared clonotypes between healthy human individuals. The overall study: Researchers assigned three CD4 naive, three CD4 memory, two CD8 naive and one CD8 memory plate to each donor.

CDR1 is SEHNR, CDR2 FQNEAQ, per germline (reference sequence). The V end was cut by 3 bases, the J end by 2 bases, with 8 bases between. The CDR3 has 13 residues. Researchers divided each subset's genomic DNA evenly across several immunoSEQ plates. Assay used: immunoSEQ multiplex PCR; TCRdb lists only in-frame clones, some missing. The data contain approximately 2.5 million clones, around nine tenths of them singletons. Donors comprised healthy HIV-negative adults lacking recent acute infections or vaccinations. Sample: naive CD4+ T cells sorted from blood. Stated subset: CD45RA+ positively selected. V usage is TRBV7-9 and J usage is TRBJ2-7; D remains ambiguous. The source of this sequence is a young man in good health. The DNA of the CDR3 is TGTGCCAGCAGCTTTAACAGCCCCTACGAGCAGTACTTC. Protein product: CASSFNSPYEQYF.